This T cell receptor (beta chain) derives from a study of regulatory T cells in long-lasting Graves disease. Study summary: In persistent Graves' disease, antithyroid drugs had been taken for over 5 years and TSH receptor antibodies stayed positive.

Library construction for TCR beta used iRepertoire HTBI primers and Arm-PCR of CDR3 regions. Each CDR3 protein is one row after TCRdb ran MiXCR on the multiplex PCR reads. Here the sample spans a few hundred thousand distinct CDR3 sequences, around a quarter being singletons. Documented time point: persistent/refractory GD, antithyroid drugs over 5 years with positive TRAb. There was RNA extracted from PBMCs, and the TCR library was made from it. A volume of 7 to 9.5 milliliters of peripheral blood was collected in EDTA tubes. General observations from the study: TRBV28, TRBJ1-2 and TRBJ2-5 were favored in persistent disease.

This clonotype was picked up one time. Its antigen is currently unknown. The junction differs from germline at one of its ends, possibly a read error. CDR3 size: 17 residues. Germline V gene lookup returns CDR1 MDHEN and CDR2 SYDVKM. This specimen consisted of peripheral blood mononuclear cells (PBMCs), obtained when the disease was refractory, from a patient treated with antithyroid drugs. The chain employs TRBV28 and TRBJ1-4, with TRBD1 identical over 8 bases. The TCR sequence derives from a female donor with Graves disease. The DNA for the CDR3 is TGTGCCGGCAGACGCCAGGGGGCGGAGGCAACTAATGAAAAACTGTTTTTT. As protein: CAGRRQGAEATNEKLFF. The full variable domain, in which reference TRBV28 and TRBJ1-4 provide the parts outside the CDR3, is DVKVTQSSRYLVKRTGEKVFLECVQDMDHENMFWYRQDPGLGLRLIYFSYDVKMKEKGDIPEGYSVSREKKERFSLILESASTNQTSMYLCAGRRQGAEATNEKLFFGSGTQLSVL.